In this sample, the clone carrying this T cell receptor (beta chain) turned up many times. Its antigen is not identified. V lost 5 bases and J lost 5, with 9 bases in between. CDR1 and CDR2 from the germline V gene are SNHLY and FYNNEI. The CDR3 contains 12 residues. The data belong to a study of T cells in Graves' hyperthyroidism and ophthalmopathy. Findings of the study overall: Researchers report that a 13 V-J model separated ophthalmopathy from stable hyperthyroidism.

Exclusions: uncontrolled infection, other autoimmune disease, pregnancy, lactation. RNA transcripts gave rise to amplified TCR beta CDR3 regions. Carried out on the TCR CDR3, a first-round RT-PCR used the HTBI primer set. TCRdb re-derived calls from the multiplex PCR reads in MiXCR, one entry per CDR3 protein. The sample records approximately 520,000 distinct CDR3 sequences, approximately 25% being singletons. The sequenced material came from blood. This rearrangement joins TRBV2 to TRBJ1-2; D is possibly TRBD1 (5 bases). The clonotype originates from a woman aged 25 to 39 with Graves' ophthalmopathy. The CDR3, as DNA: TGTGCCAGCAGTATCGGGGGTTATGGCTACACCTTC. Its translation: CASSIGGYGYTF.